A selection of T cell receptor beta chains follows, all from one sample in a study of control samples from healthy donors and cancer patients. Here immunoSEQ multiplex PCR was the method, and the copy in TCRdb shows in-frame clones only, minus some. The sample records some 140,000 clones, about 88% being singletons. The sequenced sample consisted of blood. All receptors derive from a woman between 25 and 40 years old in good health. The CDR3 runs from the conserved cysteine through the conserved F or W. A D gene is named only where the DNA matches it firmly. Where a row states a size, it is once, few, many or the class of an expanded clone; other rows omit it.

CDR3 DNA: TGTGCCAGCAGTTCCGACAGGGTACGGTCTGGAAACACCATATATTTT
CDR3 protein: CASSSDRVRSGNTIYF
D gene: TRBD1
V gene: TRBV6-5
clone size: NA
J gene: TRBJ1-3

CDR3 DNA: TGTGCCACCCAGGAAATTCAGGGGGCCGGTCAGCCCCAGCATTTT
CDR3 protein: CATQEIQGAGQPQHF
D gene: TRBD1
V gene: TRBV19
clone size: NA
J gene: TRBJ1-5

CDR3 DNA: TGCGCCAGCAGCCAATTCCGCGAGCGGAAGGAGGACACCGGGGAGCTGTTTTTT
CDR3 protein: CASSQFRERKEDTGELFF
D gene: NA
V gene: TRBV5-1
clone size: NA
J gene: TRBJ2-2

CDR3 DNA: TGTGCCACCAGCAGAGATTTCTGGGAGCAGTACTTC
CDR3 protein: CATSRDFWEQYF
D gene: NA
V gene: TRBV15
clone size: NA
J gene: TRBJ2-7

CDR3 DNA: TGTGCCAGCAGCCGGGACGGAACCTACGAGCAGTACTTC
CDR3 protein: CASSRDGTYEQYF
D gene: NA
V gene: TRBV13
clone size: NA
J gene: TRBJ2-7

CDR3 DNA: TGTGCCAGCAGTTACTCCTCCGGGAGCTCCTACGAGCAGTACTTC
CDR3 protein: CASSYSSGSSYEQYF
D gene: NA
V gene: TRBV6-5
clone size: NA
J gene: TRBJ2-7

CDR3 DNA: TGTGCCAGCAGGCGGATTGAAAAACTGTTTTTT
CDR3 protein: CASRRIEKLFF
D gene: NA
V gene: TRBV2
clone size: NA
J gene: TRBJ1-4

CDR3 DNA: TGCGCCAGCAGCTCCGGGACTAGCGGTTCCTACAATGAGCAGTTCTTC
CDR3 protein: CASSSGTSGSYNEQFF
D gene: TRBD2
V gene: TRBV5-1
clone size: NA
J gene: TRBJ2-1

CDR3 DNA: TGTGCCAGAAGCTGCAAAGGGAGGGGGCATCAGCCCCAGCATTTT
CDR3 protein: CARSCKGRGHQPQHF
D gene: TRBD1
V gene: TRBV5-3
clone size: NA
J gene: TRBJ1-5

CDR3 DNA: TGTGCCATCAGGGGGGACAGGGAAGAAGGCTACACCTTC
CDR3 protein: CAIRGDREEGYTF
D gene: TRBD1
V gene: TRBV10-3
clone size: NA
J gene: TRBJ1-2

CDR3 DNA: TGTGCCAGCAGCTTAGGACAAAAGGAAAACACTGAAGCTTTCTTT
CDR3 protein: CASSLGQKENTEAFF
D gene: NA
V gene: TRBV7-9
clone size: once
J gene: TRBJ1-1

CDR3 DNA: TGTGCCAGCAGTGATCACAGGGGGCCAGGGGATTCACCCCTCCACTTT
CDR3 protein: CASSDHRGPGDSPLHF
D gene: TRBD1
V gene: TRBV6-1
clone size: once
J gene: TRBJ1-6

CDR3 DNA: TGTGCCAGCAGCTGGGGACCTGCCCCGGAAACCTACGAGCAGTACTTC
CDR3 protein: CASSWGPAPETYEQYF
D gene: NA
V gene: TRBV5-4
clone size: NA
J gene: TRBJ2-7

CDR3 DNA: TGTGCCAGCAGCTTAGGGGGGCTAAACTATGGCTACACCTTC
CDR3 protein: CASSLGGLNYGYTF
D gene: NA
V gene: TRBV7-8
clone size: NA
J gene: TRBJ1-2

CDR3 DNA: TGCGCCAGCAGCCAAGGGACAGCGGGCTATGAAAAACTGTTTTTT
CDR3 protein: CASSQGTAGYEKLFF
D gene: NA
V gene: TRBV4-1
clone size: NA
J gene: TRBJ1-4

CDR3 DNA: TGTGCCAGCAGCTCCAAGCGGGACAGCTGGGGCACAGATACGCAGTATTTT
CDR3 protein: CASSSKRDSWGTDTQYF
D gene: NA
V gene: TRBV5-6
clone size: NA
J gene: TRBJ2-3

CDR3 DNA: TGTGCCAGCAGCCGTGGAGATGGCTACACCTTC
CDR3 protein: CASSRGDGYTF
D gene: NA
V gene: TRBV28
clone size: NA
J gene: TRBJ1-2

CDR3 DNA: TGTGCCTGGAGTCCATACTCGACAGGGTTGCGGATTAGCAATCAGCCCCAGCATTTT
CDR3 protein: CAWSPYSTGLRISNQPQHF
D gene: TRBD1
V gene: TRBV30
clone size: NA
J gene: TRBJ1-5

CDR3 DNA: TGTGCCTGGAGTGTAGGATCGGCGGGTTCAAACGAGCAGTACTTC
CDR3 protein: CAWSVGSAGSNEQYF
D gene: NA
V gene: TRBV30
clone size: NA
J gene: TRBJ2-7

CDR3 DNA: TGTGCCAGCAGTGAATGGGGGACTAGCGGGATGAACGAGCAGTACTTC
CDR3 protein: CASSEWGTSGMNEQYF
D gene: TRBD2
V gene: TRBV6-1
clone size: few
J gene: TRBJ2-7

CDR3 DNA: TGTGCCAGCAGCCAAGAGGTCGCTAGCGGGTGGGAGACCCAGTACTTC
CDR3 protein: CASSQEVASGWETQYF
D gene: TRBD2
V gene: TRBV14
clone size: NA
J gene: TRBJ2-5

CDR3 DNA: TGTGCCAGCAGCAGGAGACAGGGGCAAAAGAATGAGCAGTTCTTC
CDR3 protein: CASSRRQGQKNEQFF
D gene: TRBD1
V gene: TRBV5-6
clone size: NA
J gene: TRBJ2-1

CDR3 DNA: TGTGCCAGCAGAGACCTCCTCAGCACAGATACGCAGTATTTT
CDR3 protein: CASRDLLSTDTQYF
D gene: NA
V gene: TRBV6-5
clone size: NA
J gene: TRBJ2-3

CDR3 DNA: TGTGCCAGCAGCCAAGGAGCGGGGTCTAGCGGGAATACGCAGTATTTT
CDR3 protein: CASSQGAGSSGNTQYF
D gene: TRBD2
V gene: TRBV3-1/TRBV3-2
clone size: NA
J gene: TRBJ2-3

CDR3 DNA: TGTGCCAGCAGCTTAGATTTAAATAATGAGCAGTTCTTC
CDR3 protein: CASSLDLNNEQFF
D gene: NA
V gene: TRBV11-2
clone size: NA
J gene: TRBJ2-1

CDR3 DNA: TGTGCCACCAGTGATCCCCGACAGGGCTCGGTGAAGACCCAGTACTTC
CDR3 protein: CATSDPRQGSVKTQYF
D gene: TRBD1
V gene: TRBV24-1
clone size: NA
J gene: TRBJ2-5

CDR3 DNA: TGTGCCAGCAGCCAAGATCTCCCGAGCGGGTATAGCACAGATACGCAGTATTTT
CDR3 protein: CASSQDLPSGYSTDTQYF
D gene: NA
V gene: TRBV4-2
clone size: NA
J gene: TRBJ2-3

CDR3 DNA: TGTGCCAGCAGTTACTCTTCGAACACTGAAGCTTTCTTT
CDR3 protein: CASSYSSNTEAFF
D gene: NA
V gene: TRBV6-5
clone size: NA
J gene: TRBJ1-1

CDR3 DNA: TGTGCCAGCACCCAGGGACTAGCGGGAGTGGGTGAGCAGTTCTTC
CDR3 protein: CASTQGLAGVGEQFF
D gene: TRBD2
V gene: TRBV28
clone size: NA
J gene: TRBJ2-1

CDR3 DNA: TGTGCCACCAGCAGAGATCTCAGCGGGAGGGAAGGTACGCAGTATTTT
CDR3 protein: CATSRDLSGREGTQYF
D gene: TRBD2
V gene: TRBV15
clone size: NA
J gene: TRBJ2-3

CDR3 DNA: TGTGCCAGCAGAACTAGCGGCACAGATACGCAGTATTTT
CDR3 protein: CASRTSGTDTQYF
D gene: TRBD2
V gene: TRBV6-5
clone size: NA
J gene: TRBJ2-3

CDR3 DNA: TGTGCCAGCAGCTTGTTTAGCGGGAGGGCCTCCGAGCAGTACTTC
CDR3 protein: CASSLFSGRASEQYF
D gene: TRBD2
V gene: TRBV11-2
clone size: NA
J gene: TRBJ2-7

CDR3 DNA: TGCGCCAGCAGCCAAGTATTAGCGGTAGATACGCAGTATTTT
CDR3 protein: CASSQVLAVDTQYF
D gene: NA
V gene: TRBV4-1
clone size: few
J gene: TRBJ2-3

CDR3 DNA: TGTGCCAGTAGAACGTCGATATATAATTCACCCCTCCACTTT
CDR3 protein: CASRTSIYNSPLHF
D gene: NA
V gene: TRBV19
clone size: NA
J gene: TRBJ1-6

CDR3 DNA: TGTGCCAGCAGACAATACGGGTCTTTGAACACTGAAGCTTTCTTT
CDR3 protein: CASRQYGSLNTEAFF
D gene: NA
V gene: TRBV6-5
clone size: NA
J gene: TRBJ1-1

CDR3 DNA: TGTGCCAGCAGCCGTCCAGGGACTAGCGCGGACAATGAGCAGTTCTTC
CDR3 protein: CASSRPGTSADNEQFF
D gene: TRBD2
V gene: TRBV3-1/TRBV3-2
clone size: NA
J gene: TRBJ2-1

CDR3 DNA: TGTGCCAGCACCCTAGCGGGAACCCACGAGCAGTACTTC
CDR3 protein: CASTLAGTHEQYF
D gene: TRBD2
V gene: TRBV5-4
clone size: NA
J gene: TRBJ2-7

CDR3 DNA: TGTGCCAGCTCACCACAAGAAGGGCTCCATTCACCCCTCCACTTT
CDR3 protein: CASSPQEGLHSPLHF
D gene: NA
V gene: TRBV18
clone size: NA
J gene: TRBJ1-6

CDR3 DNA: TGTGCCAGCAGCCAAGATAGGTCTAGCTTCTACGAGCAGTACTTC
CDR3 protein: CASSQDRSSFYEQYF
D gene: NA
V gene: TRBV3-1/TRBV3-2
clone size: NA
J gene: TRBJ2-7

CDR3 DNA: TGTGCCTGGAGTCGGCAGGGCAACACCATATATTTT
CDR3 protein: CAWSRQGNTIYF
D gene: NA
V gene: TRBV30
clone size: few
J gene: TRBJ1-3

CDR3 DNA: TGCGCCAGCAGCGCCGCTGGGCAGATCCAAGAGACCCAGTACTTC
CDR3 protein: CASSAAGQIQETQYF
D gene: NA
V gene: TRBV10-1
clone size: NA
J gene: TRBJ2-5

CDR3 DNA: TGCGCCAGCAGCCGTGGGGGATTTGCGGGAGTGTACAATGAGCAGTTCTTC
CDR3 protein: CASSRGGFAGVYNEQFF
D gene: TRBD2
V gene: TRBV4-1
clone size: few
J gene: TRBJ2-1

CDR3 DNA: TGTGCCAGCAGTAATCTAGCGGGAGTGAGGGAGACCCAGTACTTC
CDR3 protein: CASSNLAGVRETQYF
D gene: TRBD2
V gene: TRBV28
clone size: NA
J gene: TRBJ2-5

CDR3 DNA: TGTGCCACCAGCAGGGGACTAGCGGGAGAACATGAGCAGTACTTC
CDR3 protein: CATSRGLAGEHEQYF
D gene: TRBD2
V gene: TRBV15
clone size: once
J gene: TRBJ2-7